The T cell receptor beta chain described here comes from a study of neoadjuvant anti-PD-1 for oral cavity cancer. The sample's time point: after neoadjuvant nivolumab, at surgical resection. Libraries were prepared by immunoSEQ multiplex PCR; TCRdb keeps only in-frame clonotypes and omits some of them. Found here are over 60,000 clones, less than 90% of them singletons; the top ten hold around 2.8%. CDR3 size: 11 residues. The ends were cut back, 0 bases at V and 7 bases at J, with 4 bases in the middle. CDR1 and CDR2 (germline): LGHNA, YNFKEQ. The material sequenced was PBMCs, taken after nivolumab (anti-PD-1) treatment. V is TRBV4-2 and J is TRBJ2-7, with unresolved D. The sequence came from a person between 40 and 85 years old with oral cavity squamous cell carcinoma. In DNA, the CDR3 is TGTGCCAGCAGCCAAGAGAGAGAGCAGTACTTC. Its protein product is CASSQEREQYF.